The 6 T cell receptor beta chains reported below all come from one sample, sequenced in a study of glioma-infiltrating T cells. Amplification of TCR alpha and beta CDR3 regions from RNA used iRepertoire nested multiplex PCR. One entry per CDR3 protein results from TCRdb running MiXCR on the multiplex PCR reads. The data hold 150,000 to 200,000 distinct CDR3 sequences, with about 47% observed a single time. Specimen: glioma tissue, nonneoplastic brain tissue, or PBMCs (not recorded which). The origin of the receptors is a human donor with low-grade glioma or glioblastoma, undergoing nonglioma brain surgery, or in good health (not recorded which).

In regard to this clonotype: A read error may be the cause here, since a much bigger clone is one base away. The rearrangement joins TRBV5-1 to TRBJ2-3; possibly TRBD2 for D (6 bases). The V end was cut by 5 bases, the J end by 2 bases, with 18 bases between. Looked up from germline, CDR1 is SGHRS and CDR2 is YFSETQ. This CDR3 region has 16 residues. CDR3 nucleotide sequence: TGCGCCAGCAGTTTTGACCGGGAGAGACCCACAGATACGCAGTATTTT. This codes for CASSFDRERPTDTQYF.

This clonotype came up many times. The chain has TRBV28 and TRBJ1-1, with TRBD1 matching 7 bases. This CDR3 has 14 amino acids. Trimming cost V 6 bases and J 1 base; bases outside gene matches: 5. In germline, CDR1 is MDHEN, CDR2 SYDVKM. Here the CDR3 reads CASRTTGTNTEAFF. CDR3 sequence (DNA): TGTGCCAGCAGAACGACAGGGACGAACACTGAAGCTTTCTTT. Combining the CDR3 with reference TRBV28 and TRBJ1-1 gives the whole variable domain DVKVTQSSRYLVKRTGEKVFLECVQDMDHENMFWYRQDPGLGLRLIYFSYDVKMKEKGDIPEGYSVSREKKERFSLILESASTNQTSMYLCASRTTGTNTEAFFGQGTRLTVV.

This clonotype was found many times. The chain couples TRBV27 to TRBJ1-6; tentative D call: TRBD1 (5 bases). CDR1 and CDR2 (germline): MNHEY, SMNVEV (reference sequence). The V gene lost 7 bases and the J gene lost 7 bases, with 14 bases spanning the gap. The CDR3 extends over 14 amino acids. CDR3 region: CASTRTRLNSPLHF. DNA for the CDR3: TGTGCCAGCACCAGGACAAGATTAAATTCACCCCTCCACTTT.

This chain links TRBV6-1 with TRBJ1-5; D call uncertain. The germline V and J ends were trimmed by 0 bases and 6 bases, with 12 bases remaining between them. Germline V CDR1 and CDR2: MNHNS, SASEGT. The CDR3 length is 15 residues. CDR3 protein: CASSEATGPGQPQHF. The CDR3 nucleotides are TGTGCCAGCAGTGAAGCGACGGGTCCCGGTCAGCCCCAGCATTTT.

This clonotype has a count of ten or more. DNA of the CDR3: TGTGCCAGCAGTCCCGACAGGGTGGTAAGCGAGCAGTACTTC. Amino acid sequence: CASSPDRVVSEQYF. V and J are TRBV28 and TRBJ2-7, with 7 nucleotides matching TRBD1. The CDR3 has 14 amino acids. CDR1 and CDR2 from the germline V gene are MDHEN and SYDVKM. J gave up 6 bases and V 5 bases, and 10 bases lay outside the gene matches.

The chain recombines TRBV2 with TRBJ2-5; no firm D call. The CDR3 extends over 12 amino acids. Deletions cut 1 base from V and 4 bases from J, with 4 bases between. Germline V CDR1 and CDR2: SNHLY, FYNNEI. The CDR3 loop is CASSEGLETQYF. The CDR3 nucleotides read TGTGCCAGCAGTGAAGGGCTAGAGACCCAGTACTTC.